The rows below give T cell receptor beta chains drawn from one sample of a study of T cell repertoires in cytomegalovirus infection. TCRdb itself ran the reads through MiXCR, one entry per CDR3 protein. The sample holds 110,000 to 150,000 distinct CDR3 sequences, over 30% seen once. Their antigen targets remain unknown. This specimen consisted of CD8+ T cells from cultured PBMCs, obtained from culture after CMV antigen stimulation. Receptor source: a human donor in good health (CMV status not recorded). Some clones in this sample may be carry-over from other donors' samples. Each CDR3 is given with its conserved first and last residue. The order of the fields is clone size, CDR3 length, D gene, V gene, J gene, CDR3 DNA, CDR3 protein. The D gene is left open where the match is weak. A clone size is listed for some rows: how often the clone was seen (once, few, many), or a class if it is expanded.

many	12	NA	TRBV28	TRBJ1-5	TGTGCCAGCAGTATCCCTCCAGGGTCCCAGCATTTT	CASSIPPGSQHF
few	14	NA	TRBV2	TRBJ2-1	TGTGCCAGCAGGGATGTTGGGGGTGACAATGAGCAGTTCTTC	CASRDVGGDNEQFF
NA	14	NA	TRBV27	TRBJ2-3	TGTGCCAGCAGTCAAATTGGGGGCACAGATACGCAGTATTTT	CASSQIGGTDTQYF
NA	14	NA	TRBV6-1	TRBJ2-7	TGTGCTAGCAGTGACGGGACACCCCCGTACAAGCAGTACTTC	CASSDGTPPYKQYF
NA	16	NA	TRBV12-3/TRBV12-4	TRBJ1-3	TGTGCCAGCAGCCGCATGGGGGGGGTAACTGGAAACACCATATATTTT	CASSRMGGVTGNTIYF
NA	14	TRBD1	TRBV10-2	TRBJ2-2	TGCGCCAGCCTACAGGGGGCGAACACCGGGGAGCTGTTTTTT	CASLQGANTGELFF
few	14	TRBD2	TRBV7-8	TRBJ2-3	TGTGCCAGCAGCTTAGACGGGGGGGCCGATACGCAGTATTTT	CASSLDGGADTQYF
few	15	TRBD2	TRBV7-9	TRBJ2-1	TGTGCCAGCAGCTTGGGACTAGCCGCCGGTGATGAGCAGTTCTTC	CASSLGLAAGDEQFF
NA	13	TRBD1	TRBV9	TRBJ1-1	TGTGCCAGCAGCAGGACAGGGGGCTTGGCAGCTTTCTTT	CASSRTGGLAAFF
few	15	NA	TRBV24-1	TRBJ2-7	TGTGCCACCAGTGATTCGACGGACGTCTCCTACGAGCAGTACTTC	CATSDSTDVSYEQYF
NA	15	NA	TRBV7-9	TRBJ1-1	TGTGCCAGCAGCGCCCTGGGAGAGGGGAACACTGAAGCTTTCTTT	CASSALGEGNTEAFF
few	15	NA	TRBV7-8	TRBJ2-3	TGTGCCAGCACACCGGGCCCTCTCCCCAGGGATACGCAGTATTTT	CASTPGPLPRDTQYF
NA	12	NA	TRBV12-3/TRBV12-4	TRBJ1-2	TGTGCCAGCAGTTTTGAGAGATACGGCTACACCTTC	CASSFERYGYTF
few	19	NA	TRBV7-9	TRBJ1-1	TGTGCCAGCAGCTTCTTCGGTCAGGGAAGTGCGGGAGAGAACACTGAAGCTTTCTTT	CASSFFGQGSAGENTEAFF
NA	15	TRBD2	TRBV4-2	TRBJ2-1	TGTGCCAGCAGCCTAGCGGGGGCCTCCTACAATGAGCAGTTCTTC	CASSLAGASYNEQFF
few	19	TRBD2	TRBV7-9	TRBJ2-1	TGTGCCAGCAGCGTACCAGAGGGTGTTAGCGGGGGGATATACAATGAGCAGTTCTTC	CASSVPEGVSGGIYNEQFF
few	13	NA	TRBV14	TRBJ1-2	TGTGCCAGCAGCCCCACCGGAGGGGGTGGCTACACCTTC	CASSPTGGGGYTF
NA	16	TRBD1	TRBV25-1	TRBJ1-2	TGTGCCAGCAGTGAATTGATGGGACAGGTGGAGCATGGCTACACCTTC	CASSELMGQVEHGYTF
many	13	NA	TRBV10-3	TRBJ2-5	TGTGCCATCAGTGATGACGACCAAGAGACCCAGTACTTC	CAISDDDQETQYF
NA	16	NA	TRBV19	TRBJ2-3	TGTGCCAGTAGTATAGAGGGACGGGACTCCACAGATACGCAGTATTTT	CASSIEGRDSTDTQYF
NA	18	TRBD2	TRBV19	TRBJ2-2	TGTGCCAGTAGTAGCCGACGCGGGGGGTCTCCGGGCACCGGGGAGCTGTTTTTT	CASSSRRGGSPGTGELFF
many	16	NA	TRBV11-1	TRBJ2-1	TGTGCCAGCAGCTTCAGGGGCTCTAGCTCCTACAATGAGCAGTTCTTC	CASSFRGSSSYNEQFF
NA	12	NA	TRBV10-3	TRBJ2-5	TGTGCCATCAGTGAGTCATTGGAGACCCAGTACTTC	CAISESLETQYF
NA	10	NA	TRBV29-1	TRBJ1-2	TGCGGGGGGGACGTTAATGGCTACACCTTC	CGGDVNGYTF
few	15	TRBD1	TRBV24-1	TRBJ2-1	TGTGCCACCAGTGGCGTCAGGGGGCTTCACAATGAGCAGTTCTTC	CATSGVRGLHNEQFF
NA	15	NA	TRBV20-1	TRBJ2-5	TGCAGTGCAGAAGACCAAGCCTACCCCCAAGAGACCCAGTACTTC	CSAEDQAYPQETQYF
NA	18	NA	TRBV3-1	TRBJ2-1	TGTGCCAGCAGCCAAGGTCTCCTCATCCCCTATAACTACAATGAGCAGTTCTTC	CASSQGLLIPYNYNEQFF
NA	13	TRBD2	TRBV7-9	TRBJ2-7	TGTGCCAGCAGCTTATTGCGGGGGGAAGAGCAGTACTTC	CASSLLRGEEQYF
many	16	TRBD1	TRBV7-9	TRBJ1-6	TGTGCCAGCAGCTTACCAGGGGGCTTTTTGGATTCACCCCTCCACTTT	CASSLPGGFLDSPLHF
NA	15	TRBD1	TRBV7-9	TRBJ1-2	TGTGCCAGCAGCTTGGCGGGACAGGAGAGCTATGGCTACACCTTC	CASSLAGQESYGYTF
few	15	TRBD1	TRBV10-3	TRBJ2-7	TGTGCCATCAGTGACCCGAGGACAGGGGCCTACGAGCAGTACTTC	CAISDPRTGAYEQYF
NA	12	TRBD1	TRBV2	TRBJ1-2	TGTGCCAGTTTGGACAGGGGTGGAGGCTACACCTTC	CASLDRGGGYTF
many	13	NA	TRBV7-6	TRBJ1-1	TGTGCCAGCAGCTACGGGAGGAACACTGAAGCTTTCTTT	CASSYGRNTEAFF
NA	15	NA	TRBV7-2	TRBJ1-4	TGTGCCAGCAGCGATCCCCAGTGGGAGTTTGAAAAACTGTTTTTT	CASSDPQWEFEKLFF
NA	14	NA	TRBV6-8	TRBJ2-1	TGTGCCAGCAGTGACCCAACTAGGTCCAATGAGCAGTTCTTC	CASSDPTRSNEQFF
NA	12	NA	TRBV30	TRBJ2-3	TGTGCCTGGGAGCCTAGCACAGATACGCAGTATTTT	CAWEPSTDTQYF
NA	13	TRBD2	TRBV4-1	TRBJ2-1	TGCGCCAGCAGCCGCCCCGGGGGGGGTGAGCAGTTCTTC	CASSRPGGGEQFF
few	18	TRBD2	TRBV29-1	TRBJ2-1	TGCAGCGTGGCGGGGAGTCTAGCGGGGGCTCGCTCCTACAATGAGCAGTTCTTC	CSVAGSLAGARSYNEQFF
NA	18	NA	TRBV12-3/TRBV12-4	TRBJ1-2	TGTGCCAGCAGTTTCTTAATGGGAGATCTAGCCGGGGCGTATGGCTACACCTTC	CASSFLMGDLAGAYGYTF
NA	13	NA	TRBV7-6	TRBJ2-5	TGTGCCAGCAGCCAATGGGACCAAGAGACCCAGTACTTC	CASSQWDQETQYF
NA	16	TRBD1	TRBV27	TRBJ1-6	TGTGCCAGCAGAAGAGACAGGGGGCGAATTAATTCACCCCTCCACTTT	CASRRDRGRINSPLHF
once	14	NA	TRBV2	TRBJ2-7	TGTGCCAGCAGTGATGAGGGCACCCCCTACGAGCAGTACTTC	CASSDEGTPYEQYF
many	15	TRBD1	TRBV7-9	TRBJ1-1	TGTGCCAGCAGCTTATTAGGGGGCCCTAGCGCTGAAGCTTTCTTT	CASSLLGGPSAEAFF
NA	14	NA	TRBV12-3/TRBV12-4	TRBJ1-1	TGTGCCAGCAGTTACGAGGGGCTTGGCACTGAAGCTTTCTTT	CASSYEGLGTEAFF
many	15	NA	TRBV7-6	TRBJ2-1	TGTGCCAGCAGCCCGGATATAAGCTCCTACAATGAGCAGTTCTTC	CASSPDISSYNEQFF
NA	15	TRBD1	TRBV27	TRBJ1-2	TGTGCCAGCAGTCCAACAGGGGGAGTATACTATGGCTACACCTTC	CASSPTGGVYYGYTF
NA	17	NA	TRBV6-5	TRBJ2-1	TGTGCCAGCAGTTACTCGCAGAACTCCCACGATTACAATGAGCAGTTCTTC	CASSYSQNSHDYNEQFF
NA	14	NA	TRBV6-1	TRBJ1-2	TGTGCCAGCAGTGAAACAGGCCTTAACTATGGCTACACCTTC	CASSETGLNYGYTF
NA	11	NA	TRBV12-3/TRBV12-4	TRBJ1-2	TGTGCCAGTCAGGCGGCCCATGGCTACACCTTC	CASQAAHGYTF